The text below deals with one T cell receptor beta chain. The CDR3 covers 18 residues. V was clipped by 2 bases and J by 1 base, with 20 bases between them. Per the germline V gene, CDR1 is LNHNV and CDR2 is YYDKDF (reference sequence). This sample is part of a study of blood T cells in healthy people across ages. Next came a second PCR, run for about 7 to 11 cycles, which used a sample-barcoded 5' primer along with a J-beta primer mix. TCRdb processed the 5' RACE reads anew with MiXCR; each CDR3 protein has one entry. This sample has 1,500,000 or so distinct CDR3 sequences; 45% to 70% occur once, and the top ten carry roughly 7%.

The sequenced sample consisted of blood. The chain employs TRBV15 and TRBJ1-1, with D maybe TRBD1 (6 bases). This clonotype was sampled from a man aged 18 to 30 in good health. The CDR3 bases are TGTGCCACCAGCAGATCCCCTAGTATTGCAGGGGAGAACACTGAAGCTTTCTTT. Its protein is CATSRSPSIAGENTEAFF.